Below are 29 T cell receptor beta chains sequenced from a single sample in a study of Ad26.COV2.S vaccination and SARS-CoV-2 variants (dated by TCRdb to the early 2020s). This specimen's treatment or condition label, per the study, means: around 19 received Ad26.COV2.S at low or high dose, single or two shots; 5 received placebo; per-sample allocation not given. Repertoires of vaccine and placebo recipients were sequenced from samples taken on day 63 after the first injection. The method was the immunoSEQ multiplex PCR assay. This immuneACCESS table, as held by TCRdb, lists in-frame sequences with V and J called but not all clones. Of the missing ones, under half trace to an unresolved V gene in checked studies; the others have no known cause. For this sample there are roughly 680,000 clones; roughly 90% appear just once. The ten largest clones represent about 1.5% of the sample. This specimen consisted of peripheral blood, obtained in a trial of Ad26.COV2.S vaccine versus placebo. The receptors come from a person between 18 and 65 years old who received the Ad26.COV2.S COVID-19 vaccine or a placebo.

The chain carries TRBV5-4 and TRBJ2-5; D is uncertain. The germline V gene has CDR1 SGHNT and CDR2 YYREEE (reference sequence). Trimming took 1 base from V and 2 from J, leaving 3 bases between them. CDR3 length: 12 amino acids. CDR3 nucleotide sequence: TGTGCCAGCAGCTTGCCGCAAGAGACCCAGTACTTC. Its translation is CASSLPQETQYF. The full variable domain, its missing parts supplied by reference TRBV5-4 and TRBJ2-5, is ETGVTQSPTHLIKTRGQQVTLRCSSQSGHNTVSWYQQALGQGPQFIFQYYREEENGRGNFPPRFSGLQFPNYSSELNVNALELDDSALYLCASSLPQETQYFGPGTRLLVL.

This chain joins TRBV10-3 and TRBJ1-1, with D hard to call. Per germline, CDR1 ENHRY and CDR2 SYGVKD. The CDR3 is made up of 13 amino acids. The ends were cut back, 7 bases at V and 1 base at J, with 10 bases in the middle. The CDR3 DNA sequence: TGTGCCATCAACGAGTATACGAACACTGAAGCTTTCTTT. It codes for CAINEYTNTEAFF.

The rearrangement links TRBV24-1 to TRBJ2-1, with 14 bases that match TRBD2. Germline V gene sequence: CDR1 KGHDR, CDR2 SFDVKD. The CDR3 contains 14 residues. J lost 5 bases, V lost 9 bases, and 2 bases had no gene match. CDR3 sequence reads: CATGTSGSNNEQFF. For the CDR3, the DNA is TGTGCCACCGGGACTAGCGGGAGTAACAATGAGCAGTTCTTC.

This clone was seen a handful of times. CDR3 protein: CASSIAPGTEAFF. CDR3 bases: TGTGCCAGTAGTATAGCTCCCGGCACTGAAGCTTTCTTT. This rearrangement joins TRBV19 to TRBJ1-1, with D unresolved. Germline V gene lookup returns CDR1 LNHDA and CDR2 SQIVND (reference sequence). V lost 1 base to trimming and J lost 4 bases, with 7 bases between them. CDR3 length: 13 amino acids.

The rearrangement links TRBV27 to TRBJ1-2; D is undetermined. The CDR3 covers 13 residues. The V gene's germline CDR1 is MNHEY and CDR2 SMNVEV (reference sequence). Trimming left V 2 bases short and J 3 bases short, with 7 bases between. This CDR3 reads CASSLTADYGYTF. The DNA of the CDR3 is TGTGCCAGCAGTTTAACCGCGGACTATGGCTACACCTTC.

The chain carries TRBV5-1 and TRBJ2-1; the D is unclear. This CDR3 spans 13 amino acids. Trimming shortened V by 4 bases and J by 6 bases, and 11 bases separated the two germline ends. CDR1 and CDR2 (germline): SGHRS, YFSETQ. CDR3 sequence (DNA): TGCGCCAGCAGCCCGGTGGGGATCAATGAGCAGTTCTTC. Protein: CASSPVGINEQFF.

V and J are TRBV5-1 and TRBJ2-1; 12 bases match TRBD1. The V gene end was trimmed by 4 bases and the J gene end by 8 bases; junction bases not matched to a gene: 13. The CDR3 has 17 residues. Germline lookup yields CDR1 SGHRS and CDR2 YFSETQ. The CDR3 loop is CASSPPGQGASLDEQFF. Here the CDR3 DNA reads TGCGCCAGCAGCCCCCCGGGACAGGGGGCAAGTTTAGATGAGCAGTTCTTC. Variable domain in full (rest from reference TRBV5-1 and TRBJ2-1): KAGVTQTPRYLIKTRGQQVTLSCSPISGHRSVSWYQQTPGQGLQFLFEYFSETQRNKGNFPGRFSGRQFSNSRSEMNVSTLELGDSALYLCASSPPGQGASLDEQFFGPGTRLTVL.

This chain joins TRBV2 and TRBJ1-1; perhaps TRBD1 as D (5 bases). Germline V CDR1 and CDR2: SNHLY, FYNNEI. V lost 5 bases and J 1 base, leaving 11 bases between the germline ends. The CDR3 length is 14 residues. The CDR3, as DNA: TGTGCCAGCAGTCCCGGGACGGAGAACACTGAAGCTTTCTTT. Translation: CASSPGTENTEAFF. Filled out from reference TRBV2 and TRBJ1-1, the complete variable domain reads EPEVTQTPSHQVTQMGQEVILRCVPISNHLYFYWYRQILGQKVEFLVSFYNNEISEKSEIFDDQFSVERPDGSNFTLKIRSTKLEDSAMYFCASSPGTENTEAFFGQGTRLTVV.

CDR3 sequence (DNA): TGTGCCAGCAGCCTCGTAGGGTTAGGGACTGAAGCTTTCTTT. Protein sequence: CASSLVGLGTEAFF. J is TRBJ1-1 and V is TRBV4-2; no clear D. Germline-derived CDR1 and CDR2 are LGHNA and YNFKEQ. The V and J ends lost 4 bases and 5 bases respectively, with 14 bases between them. The CDR3 totals 14 residues.

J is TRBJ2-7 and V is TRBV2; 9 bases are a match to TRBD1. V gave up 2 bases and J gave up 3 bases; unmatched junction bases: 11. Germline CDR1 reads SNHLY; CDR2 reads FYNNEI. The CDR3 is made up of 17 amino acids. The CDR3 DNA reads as TGTGCCAGCAGTGAACGGACCGGGACAGGGACCATCTACGAGCAGTACTTC. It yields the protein CASSERTGTGTIYEQYF.

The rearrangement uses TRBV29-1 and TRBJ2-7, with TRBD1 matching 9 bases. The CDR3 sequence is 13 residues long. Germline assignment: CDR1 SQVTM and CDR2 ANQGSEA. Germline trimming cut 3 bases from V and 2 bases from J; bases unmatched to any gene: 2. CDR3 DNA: TGCAGCGTTGAGGGGGACAGGGCCTACGAGCAGTACTTC. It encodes CSVEGDRAYEQYF.

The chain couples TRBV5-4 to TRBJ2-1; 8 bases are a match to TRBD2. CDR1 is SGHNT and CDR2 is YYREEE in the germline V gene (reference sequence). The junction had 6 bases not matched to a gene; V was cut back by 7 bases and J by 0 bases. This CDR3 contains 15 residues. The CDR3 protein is CASSLSGTSYNEQFF. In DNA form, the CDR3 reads TGTGCCAGCTCCCTTAGCGGGACCTCCTACAATGAGCAGTTCTTC.

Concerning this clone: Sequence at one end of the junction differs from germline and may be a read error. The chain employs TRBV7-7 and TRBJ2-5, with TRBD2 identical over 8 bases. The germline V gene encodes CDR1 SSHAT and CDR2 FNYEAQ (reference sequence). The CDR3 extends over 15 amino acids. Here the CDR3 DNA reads TGTGCTAGCAGCCCTCCGGGACACGGGAGGGGGGGCCAGTACTTC. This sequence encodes CASSPPGHGRGGQYF.

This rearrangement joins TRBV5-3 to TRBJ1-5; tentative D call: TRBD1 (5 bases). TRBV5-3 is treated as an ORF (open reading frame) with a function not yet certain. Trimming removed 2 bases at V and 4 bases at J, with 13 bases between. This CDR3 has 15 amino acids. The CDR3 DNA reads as TGTGCCAGAAGCTTCAGGGAGGGGATTAATCAGCCCCAGCATTTT. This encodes CARSFREGINQPQHF.

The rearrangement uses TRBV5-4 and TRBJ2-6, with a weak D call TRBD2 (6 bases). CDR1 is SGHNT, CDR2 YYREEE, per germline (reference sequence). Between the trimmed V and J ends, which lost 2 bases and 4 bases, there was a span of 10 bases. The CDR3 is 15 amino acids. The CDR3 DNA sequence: TGTGCCAGCAGCTTTGGGGGGTCAGGGGCCAACGTCCTGACTTTC. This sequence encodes CASSFGGSGANVLTF.

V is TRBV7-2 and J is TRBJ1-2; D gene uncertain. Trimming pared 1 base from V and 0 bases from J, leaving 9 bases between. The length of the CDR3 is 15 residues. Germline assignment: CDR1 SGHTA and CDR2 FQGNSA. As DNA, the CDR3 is TGTGCCAGCAGCTTAGGACTGTTGGCTAACTATGGCTACACCTTC. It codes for CASSLGLLANYGYTF.

This CDR3 reads CASSSLAGGGSSYNEQFF. CDR3 DNA sequence: TGCGCCAGCAGCTCTTTAGCGGGAGGGGGCAGCTCCTACAATGAGCAGTTCTTC. V and J are TRBV5-1 and TRBJ2-1, with TRBD2 matching over 11 bases. There are 18 residues in the CDR3. In germline, CDR1 is SGHRS, CDR2 YFSETQ. Trimming at V came to 3 bases and at J to 0 bases, leaving 8 bases not matched to a gene. The complete variable domain, with remaining parts taken from reference TRBV5-1 and TRBJ2-1, reads KAGVTQTPRYLIKTRGQQVTLSCSPISGHRSVSWYQQTPGQGLQFLFEYFSETQRNKGNFPGRFSGRQFSNSRSEMNVSTLELGDSALYLCASSSLAGGGSSYNEQFFGPGTRLTVL.

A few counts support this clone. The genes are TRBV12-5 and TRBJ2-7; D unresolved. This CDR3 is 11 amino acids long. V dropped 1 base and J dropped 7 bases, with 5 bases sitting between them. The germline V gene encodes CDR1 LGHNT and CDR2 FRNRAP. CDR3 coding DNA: TGTGCTAGTGGTTTGGCCGGAGAGCAGTACTTC. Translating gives CASGLAGEQYF.

This CDR3 is CASSIGGEKPQHF. CDR3 DNA sequence: TGTGCCAGTAGTATCGGGGGAGAAAAGCCCCAGCATTTT. The rearrangement joins TRBV19 to TRBJ1-5, with a tentative D call TRBD1 (5 bases). With 3 bases removed from V and 8 bases from J, the gap between germline ends came to 11 bases. The CDR3 spans 13 residues. The germline V gene has CDR1 LNHDA and CDR2 SQIVND (reference sequence).

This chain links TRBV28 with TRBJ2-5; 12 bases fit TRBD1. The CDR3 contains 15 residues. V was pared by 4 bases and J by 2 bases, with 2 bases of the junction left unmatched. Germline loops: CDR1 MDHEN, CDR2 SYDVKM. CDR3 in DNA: TGTGCCAGCAGTTCGGGACAGGGGGCACAAGAGACCCAGTACTTC. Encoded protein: CASSSGQGAQETQYF.

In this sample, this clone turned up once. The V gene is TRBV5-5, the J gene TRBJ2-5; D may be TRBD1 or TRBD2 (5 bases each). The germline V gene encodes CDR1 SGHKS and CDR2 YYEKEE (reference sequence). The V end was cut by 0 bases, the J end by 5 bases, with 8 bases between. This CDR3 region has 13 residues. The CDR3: CASSLAGTETQYF. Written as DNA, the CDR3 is TGTGCCAGCAGCTTGGCCGGGACGGAGACCCAGTACTTC.

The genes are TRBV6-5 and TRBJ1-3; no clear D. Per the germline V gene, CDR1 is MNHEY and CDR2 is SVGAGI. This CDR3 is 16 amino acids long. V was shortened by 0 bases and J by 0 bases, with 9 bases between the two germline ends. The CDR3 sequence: CASSYSFTDSGNTIYF. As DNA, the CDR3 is TGTGCCAGCAGTTACTCATTCACAGACTCTGGAAACACCATATATTTT.

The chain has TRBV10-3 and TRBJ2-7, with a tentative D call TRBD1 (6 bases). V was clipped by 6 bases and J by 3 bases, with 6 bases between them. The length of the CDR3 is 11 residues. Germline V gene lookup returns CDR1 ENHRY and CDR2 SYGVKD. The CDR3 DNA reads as TGTGCCATCAGGGACAGCTACGAGCAGTACTTC. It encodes CAIRDSYEQYF.

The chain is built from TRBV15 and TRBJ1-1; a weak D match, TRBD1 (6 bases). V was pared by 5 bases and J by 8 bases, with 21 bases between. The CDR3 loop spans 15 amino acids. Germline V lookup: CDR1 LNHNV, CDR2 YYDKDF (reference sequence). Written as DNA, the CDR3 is TGTGCCACCAGCTGGCCTAGAGGGGGTGCCCTAGAAGCTTTCTTT. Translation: CATSWPRGGALEAFF.

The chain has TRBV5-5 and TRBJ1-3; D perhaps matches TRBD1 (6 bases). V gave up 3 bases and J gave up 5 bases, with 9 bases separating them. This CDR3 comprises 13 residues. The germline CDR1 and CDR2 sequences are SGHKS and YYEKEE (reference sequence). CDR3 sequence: CASSSDSRNTIYF. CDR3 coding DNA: TGTGCCAGCAGCTCGGACAGCAGAAACACCATATATTTT. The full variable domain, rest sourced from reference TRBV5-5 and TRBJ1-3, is DAGVTQSPTHLIKTRGQQVTLRCSPISGHKSVSWYQQVLGQGPQFIFQYYEKEERGRGNFPDRFSARQFPNYSSELNVNALLLGDSALYLCASSSDSRNTIYFGEGSWLTVV.

The CDR3 region is CATSPGTSSYNEQFF. CDR3 DNA sequence: TGTGCCACCAGTCCAGGGACTAGTTCCTACAATGAGCAGTTCTTC. This chain joins TRBV24-1 and TRBJ2-1; 8 nucleotides match TRBD2. The CDR3 totals 15 residues. Germline CDR1 reads KGHDR; CDR2 reads SFDVKD. The ends lost 6 bases at V and 1 base at J; junction bases unmatched: 4.

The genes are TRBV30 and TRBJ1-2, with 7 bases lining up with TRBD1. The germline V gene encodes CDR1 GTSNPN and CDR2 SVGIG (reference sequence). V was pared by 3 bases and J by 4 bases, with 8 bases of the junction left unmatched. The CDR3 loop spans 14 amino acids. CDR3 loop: CAWSRGVRGYGYTF. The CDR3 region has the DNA TGTGCCTGGAGCAGGGGGGTGCGAGGCTATGGCTACACCTTC.

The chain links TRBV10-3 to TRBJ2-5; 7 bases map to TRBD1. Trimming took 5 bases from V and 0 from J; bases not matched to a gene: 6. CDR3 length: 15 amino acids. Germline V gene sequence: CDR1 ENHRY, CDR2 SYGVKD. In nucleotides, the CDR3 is TGTGCCATCAGTACGACAGACAGGGACCAAGAGACCCAGTACTTC. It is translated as CAISTTDRDQETQYF.

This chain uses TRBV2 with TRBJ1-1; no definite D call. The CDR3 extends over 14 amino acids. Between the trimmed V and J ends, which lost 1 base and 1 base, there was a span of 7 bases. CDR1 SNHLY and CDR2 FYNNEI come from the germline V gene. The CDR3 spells CASSEGSRNTEAFF. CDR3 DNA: TGTGCCAGCAGTGAAGGTTCCAGGAACACTGAAGCTTTCTTT.